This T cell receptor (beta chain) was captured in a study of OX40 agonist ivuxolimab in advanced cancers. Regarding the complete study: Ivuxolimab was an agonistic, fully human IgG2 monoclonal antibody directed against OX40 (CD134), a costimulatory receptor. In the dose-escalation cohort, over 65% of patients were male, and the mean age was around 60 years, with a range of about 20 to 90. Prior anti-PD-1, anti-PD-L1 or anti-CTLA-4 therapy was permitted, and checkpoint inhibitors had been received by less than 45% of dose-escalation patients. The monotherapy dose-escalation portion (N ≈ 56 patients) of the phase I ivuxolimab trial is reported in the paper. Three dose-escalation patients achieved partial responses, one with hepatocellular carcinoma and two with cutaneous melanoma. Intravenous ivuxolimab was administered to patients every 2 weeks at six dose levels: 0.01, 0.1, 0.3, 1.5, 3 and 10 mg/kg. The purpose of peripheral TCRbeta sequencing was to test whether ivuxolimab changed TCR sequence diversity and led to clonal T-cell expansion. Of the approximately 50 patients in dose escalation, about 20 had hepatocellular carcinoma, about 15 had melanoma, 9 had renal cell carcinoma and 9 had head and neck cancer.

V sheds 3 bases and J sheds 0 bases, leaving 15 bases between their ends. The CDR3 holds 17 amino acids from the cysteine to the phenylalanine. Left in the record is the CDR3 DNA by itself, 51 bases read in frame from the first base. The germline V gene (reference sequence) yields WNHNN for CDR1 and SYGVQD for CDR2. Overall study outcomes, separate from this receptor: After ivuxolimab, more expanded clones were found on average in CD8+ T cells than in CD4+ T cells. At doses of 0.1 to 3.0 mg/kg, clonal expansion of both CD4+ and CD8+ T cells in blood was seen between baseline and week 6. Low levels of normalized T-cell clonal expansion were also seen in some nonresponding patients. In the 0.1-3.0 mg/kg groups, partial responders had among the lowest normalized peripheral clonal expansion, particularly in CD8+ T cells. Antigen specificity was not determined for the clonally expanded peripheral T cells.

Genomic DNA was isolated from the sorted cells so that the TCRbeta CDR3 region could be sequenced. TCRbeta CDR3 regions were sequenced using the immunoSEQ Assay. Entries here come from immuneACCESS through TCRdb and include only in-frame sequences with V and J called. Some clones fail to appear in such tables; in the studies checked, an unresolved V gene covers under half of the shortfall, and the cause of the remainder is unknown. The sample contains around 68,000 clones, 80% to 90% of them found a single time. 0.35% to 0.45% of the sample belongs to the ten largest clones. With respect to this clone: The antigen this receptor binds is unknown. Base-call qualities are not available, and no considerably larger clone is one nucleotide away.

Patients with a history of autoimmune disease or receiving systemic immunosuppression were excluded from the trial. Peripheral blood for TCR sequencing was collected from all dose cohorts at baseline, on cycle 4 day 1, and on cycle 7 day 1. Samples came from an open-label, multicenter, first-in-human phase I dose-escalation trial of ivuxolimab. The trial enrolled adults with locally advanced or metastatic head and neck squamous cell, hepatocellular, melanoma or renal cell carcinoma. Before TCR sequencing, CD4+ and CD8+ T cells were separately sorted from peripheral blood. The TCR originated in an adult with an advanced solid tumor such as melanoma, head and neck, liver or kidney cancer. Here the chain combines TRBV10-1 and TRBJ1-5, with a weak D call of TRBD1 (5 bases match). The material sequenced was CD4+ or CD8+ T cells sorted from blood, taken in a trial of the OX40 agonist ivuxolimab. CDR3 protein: CASSDRVTDCSNQPQHF. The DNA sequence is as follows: TGCGCCAGCAGTGACAGGGTCACGGACTGTAGCAATCAGCCCCAGCATTTT.